The 16 T cell receptor beta chains below all came from one sample that was sequenced in a study of T cells in Graves' hyperthyroidism and ophthalmopathy. Amplification of TCR beta CDR3 regions used RNA as the template. Carried out on the TCR CDR3, a first-round RT-PCR used the HTBI primer set. MiXCR was run by TCRdb on the multiplex PCR reads, yielding one entry per CDR3 protein. The repertoire holds about 350,000 distinct CDR3 sequences, with 12% to 15% as singletons. Sequencing input: blood. These receptors all come from a middle-aged woman with Graves' ophthalmopathy.

This clonotype was seen repeatedly, ten times or more. The V and J genes are TRBV7-2 and TRBJ1-1; D might be TRBD1 (6 bases). V was shortened by 8 bases and J by 3 bases, with 13 bases between the two germline ends. The germline V gene has CDR1 SGHTA and CDR2 FQGNSA. CDR3 size: 13 residues. The CDR3 is CASSGDSDTEAFF. CDR3 nucleotides: TGTGCCAGCTCAGGGGATTCGGACACTGAAGCTTTCTTT.

This chain joins TRBV5-8 and TRBJ1-2, with TRBD1 matching over 7 bases. The V gene end was trimmed by 0 bases and the J gene end by 1 base; junction bases not matched to a gene: 3. Germline V gene data show CDR1 as SGHTS and CDR2 as YDEGEE. This CDR3 region has 15 residues. This chain's CDR3 is CASSLGGQINYGYTF. CDR3 in DNA: TGTGCCAGCAGCTTGGGGGGACAGATTAACTATGGCTACACCTTC.

This clonotype has at least ten counts. V is TRBV20-1 and J is TRBJ2-7; 8 bases match TRBD2. The CDR3 contains 13 residues. Germline V gene data show CDR1 as DFQATT and CDR2 as SNEGSKA (reference sequence). Losses at the gene ends were 4 bases for V and 3 bases for J; bases not matched to a gene: 5. Here the CDR3 reads CSATPGGHYEQYF. CDR3 coding DNA: TGCAGTGCTACTCCGGGGGGGCACTACGAGCAGTACTTC.

The chain uses TRBV7-2 and TRBJ2-1; D call uncertain. This CDR3 spans 15 amino acids. The V end was cut by 4 bases, the J end by 5 bases, with 15 bases between. The germline CDR1 and CDR2 sequences are SGHTA and FQGNSA. CDR3 sequence: CASSSSVGSHNEQFF. For the CDR3, the DNA is TGTGCCAGCAGCTCGTCAGTGGGTTCCCACAATGAGCAGTTCTTC.

The table lists this clonotype with a few counts. This chain connects TRBV19 to TRBJ2-2; D remains unclear. CDR1 LNHDA and CDR2 SQIVND come from the germline V gene (reference sequence). The CDR3 spans 13 residues. V was clipped by 5 bases and J by 6 bases, with 10 bases between them. The CDR3 nucleotides read TGTGCCAGTAGTCCCACGTCGGCCGGGGAGCTGTTTTTT. It yields the protein CASSPTSAGELFF.

This clonotype has ten or more counts. The chain is built from TRBV27 and TRBJ2-2; a weak D match, TRBD1 (7 bases). The CDR3 is 17 residues long. V was cut by 4 bases and J by 4 bases, with 19 bases left in between. Germline CDR1 and CDR2: MNHEY and SMNVEV (reference sequence). In DNA form, the CDR3 reads TGTGCCAGCAGTTCTTACAGGGGAGGTAGCGGCACCGGGGAGCTGTTTTTT. The encoded protein is CASSSYRGGSGTGELFF.

This clonotype was counted only a few times. The V call is TRBV11-3, the J call TRBJ2-1; 10 positions agree with TRBD2. The germline V gene has CDR1 SGHNT and CDR2 YENEEA. The CDR3 totals 17 residues. With V trimmed by 1 base and J by 4 bases, 7 bases remained unmatched. CDR3 in DNA: TGTGCCAGCAGCTTAGGTGGCCTAGCGGGAGATTACAATGAGCAGTTCTTC. As protein: CASSLGGLAGDYNEQFF.

This clonotype was recorded a few times. The chain combines TRBV19 with TRBJ2-3; 7 bases match TRBD1. The CDR3 is 14 amino acids. V dropped 2 bases and J dropped 4; count of bases not matched to a gene: 3. The germline V gene encodes CDR1 LNHDA and CDR2 SQIVND (reference sequence). The CDR3: CASSITQGSDTQYF. As DNA, the CDR3 is TGTGCCAGTAGTATAACACAGGGGTCAGATACGCAGTATTTT. The variable domain in full, with the rest retrieved from reference TRBV19 and TRBJ2-3, is DGGITQSPKYLFRKEGQNVTLSCEQNLNHDAMYWYRQDPGQGLRLIYYSQIVNDFQKGDIAEGYSVSREKKESFPLTVTSAQKNPTAFYLCASSITQGSDTQYFGPGTRLTVL.

This clonotype has a count of ten or more. This sequence joins TRBV28 and TRBJ2-3; the match to TRBD2 covers 8 bases. V shed 6 bases, J shed 0 bases, and the junction held 8 bases outside the gene matches. This CDR3 has 16 residues. Germline CDR1 reads MDHEN; CDR2 reads SYDVKM. The CDR3 DNA sequence: TGTGCCAGCAGGCCAGACGGGAGGGGGAGCACAGATACGCAGTATTTT. Residues: CASRPDGRGSTDTQYF.

Comment on this clonotype: This may stem from a read error, because a much larger clone lies one nucleotide away. J is TRBJ1-2 and V is TRBV20-1; D gene uncertain. Per germline, CDR1 DFQATT and CDR2 SNEGSKA (reference sequence). The CDR3 spans 12 residues. The CDR3: CSSSPGSYGYTF. The DNA for the CDR3 is TGCAGTTCTAGTCCCGGGAGCTATGGCTACACCTTC.

This clonotype was counted many times. This chain links TRBV3-1 with TRBJ1-1; the D is unclear. CDR1 LGHDT and CDR2 YNNKEL come from the germline V gene (reference sequence). The CDR3 covers 14 residues. Trimming removed 4 bases from V and 6 bases from J, with 15 bases in between. The CDR3 is CASSPLQDNAEAFF. DNA for the CDR3: TGTGCCAGCAGCCCCCTCCAAGACAATGCTGAAGCTTTCTTT.

In this sample, this clonotype turned up many times. V gene TRBV19 combines with J gene TRBJ2-3; TRBD1 agrees at 7 bases. This CDR3 contains 15 residues. Germline values: CDR1 LNHDA, CDR2 SQIVND (reference sequence). J was trimmed by 3 bases and V by 2 bases; bases with no gene match: 5. CDR3: CASSILGTATDTQYF. As DNA, the CDR3 is TGTGCCAGTAGTATACTCGGGACAGCTACAGATACGCAGTATTTT.

V is TRBV3-1 and J is TRBJ2-2; D may match TRBD1 or TRBD2 (5 bases each). Germline V gene lookup returns CDR1 LGHDT and CDR2 YNNKEL (reference sequence). The CDR3 is 14 residues long. Trimming shortened V by 8 bases and J by 7 bases, and 17 bases separated the two germline ends. The CDR3 sequence is CASRSGTHSGELFF. The CDR3 DNA reads TGTGCCAGCCGATCCGGGACCCACAGCGGGGAGCTGTTTTTT.

This clonotype has ten or more counts. V and J are TRBV12-3 or TRBV12-4 and TRBJ2-5; 7 positions match TRBD1. V lost 7 bases, J lost 5 bases, and 10 bases stayed unmatched. This CDR3 region has 14 residues. CDR3 region: CASISGGSSETQYF. As DNA, the CDR3 is TGTGCCAGCATTTCAGGGGGTAGTTCGGAGACCCAGTACTTC.

There are many counts of this clonotype. The chain couples TRBV2 to TRBJ2-1, with TRBD1 matching 7 bases. Trimming took 8 bases from V and 2 from J; bases not matched to a gene: 6. The CDR3 loop spans 14 amino acids. The germline CDR1 and CDR2 sequences are SNHLY and FYNNEI. The CDR3 DNA follows: TGTGCCAGCTTATCCAGGGGGACCTACAATGAGCAGTTCTTC. This encodes CASLSRGTYNEQFF.

This clonotype appeared many times. The CDR3: CASSRQGAWGYTF. CDR3 nucleotides: TGTGCCAGCAGCCGTCAGGGGGCATGGGGCTACACCTTC. The chain carries TRBV11-2 and TRBJ1-2; 8 bases map to TRBD1. CDR1 is SGHAT and CDR2 is FQNNGV in the germline V gene. CDR3 length: 13 amino acids. Trimming at V came to 5 bases and at J to 8 bases, leaving 7 bases not matched to a gene. The whole variable domain, remainder taken from reference TRBV11-2 and TRBJ1-2, is EAGVAQSPRYKIIEKRQSVAFWCNPISGHATLYWYQQILGQGPKLLIQFQNNGVVDDSQLPKDRFSAERLKGVDSTLKIQPAKLEDSAVYLCASSRQGAWGYTFGSGTRLTVV.